This T cell receptor (beta chain) is from a study of OX40 agonist ivuxolimab in advanced cancers. Study-wide results and caveats: At 0.1 to 3.0 mg/kg, CD4+ and CD8+ blood T cells expanded clonally by week 6. CD4+ T cells averaged fewer expanded clones than CD8+ T cells.

The germline V gene has CDR1 SGHAT and CDR2 FQNNGV. Trimming left V 8 bases short and J 3 bases short, with 14 bases between. This CDR3 comprises 13 residues. Assay: immunoSEQ multiplex PCR; the TCRdb copy retains only in-frame clones and omits some. Among fewer than 45,000 clones listed, approximately 87% were seen once. This clone showed up just a few times. Its antigen is still unknown. Sequenced here: CD4+ or CD8+ T cells sorted from blood, sampled in a trial of the OX40 agonist ivuxolimab. This receptor was taken from an adult with an advanced solid tumor such as melanoma, head and neck, liver or kidney cancer. The chain couples TRBV11-2 to TRBJ2-7; D possibly corresponds to TRBD1 (6 bases). CDR3: CASSRGTFYEQYF. DNA for the CDR3: TGTGCCAGCTCGAGGGGGACCTTCTACGAGCAGTACTTC.